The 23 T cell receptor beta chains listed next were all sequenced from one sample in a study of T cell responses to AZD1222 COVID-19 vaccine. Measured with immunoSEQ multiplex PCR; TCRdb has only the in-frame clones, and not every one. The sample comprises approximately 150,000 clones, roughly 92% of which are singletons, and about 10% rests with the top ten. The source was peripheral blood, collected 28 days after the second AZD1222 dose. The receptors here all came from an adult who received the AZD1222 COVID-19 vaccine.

The CDR3 sequence: CASSAIAGDGYNEQFF. The CDR3 DNA follows: TGTGCCAGCAGTGCCATAGCGGGAGATGGCTACAATGAGCAGTTCTTC. The chain has TRBV6-1 and TRBJ2-1; TRBD2 matches 9 bases. This CDR3 is built from 16 residues. In germline, CDR1 is MNHNS, CDR2 SASEGT. The J segment lost 3 bases and the V segment lost 4 bases, leaving 7 bases of the junction unmatched.

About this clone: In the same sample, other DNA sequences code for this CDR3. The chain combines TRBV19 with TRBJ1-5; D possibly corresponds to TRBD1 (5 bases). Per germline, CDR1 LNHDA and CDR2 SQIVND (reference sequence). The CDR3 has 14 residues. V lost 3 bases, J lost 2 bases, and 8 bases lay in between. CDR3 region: CASSIRGGNQPQHF. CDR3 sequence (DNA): TGTGCCAGTAGTATTAGGGGTGGCAATCAGCCCCAGCATTTT.

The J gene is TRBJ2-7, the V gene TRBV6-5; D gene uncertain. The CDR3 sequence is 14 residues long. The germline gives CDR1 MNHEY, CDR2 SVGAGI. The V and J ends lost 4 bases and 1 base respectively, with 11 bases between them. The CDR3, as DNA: TGTGCCAGCAGTTCCACTGCTGGTTCCTACGAGCAGTACTTC. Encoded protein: CASSSTAGSYEQYF.

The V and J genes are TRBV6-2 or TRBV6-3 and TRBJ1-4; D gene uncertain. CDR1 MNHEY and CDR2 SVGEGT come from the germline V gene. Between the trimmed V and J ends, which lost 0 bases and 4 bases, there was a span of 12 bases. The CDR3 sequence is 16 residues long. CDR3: CASSYSRDNRNEKLFF. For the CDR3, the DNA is TGTGCCAGCAGTTACTCGAGAGACAACCGTAATGAAAAACTGTTTTTT.

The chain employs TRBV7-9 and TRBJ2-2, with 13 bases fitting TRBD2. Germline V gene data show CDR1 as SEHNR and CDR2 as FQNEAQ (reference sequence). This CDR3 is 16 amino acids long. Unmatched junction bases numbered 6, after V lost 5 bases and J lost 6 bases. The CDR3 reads CASSPGTSGDAGELFF. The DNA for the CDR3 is TGTGCCAGCAGCCCCGGGACTAGCGGGGACGCCGGGGAGCTGTTTTTT.

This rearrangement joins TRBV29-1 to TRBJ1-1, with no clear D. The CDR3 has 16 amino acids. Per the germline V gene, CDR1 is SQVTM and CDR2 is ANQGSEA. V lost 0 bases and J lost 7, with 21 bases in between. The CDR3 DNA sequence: TGCAGCGTTGAAGATGCCGACCGCGGTGGTTTTGTTGAAGCTTTCTTT. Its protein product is CSVEDADRGGFVEAFF.

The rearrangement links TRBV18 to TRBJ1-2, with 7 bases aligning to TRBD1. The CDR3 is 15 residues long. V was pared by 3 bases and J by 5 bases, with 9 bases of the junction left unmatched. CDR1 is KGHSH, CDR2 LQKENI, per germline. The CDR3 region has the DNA TGTGCCAGCTCACCCGGACAGGCAGGACGATATGGCTACACCTTC. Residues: CASSPGQAGRYGYTF.

The CDR3 protein is CASSSGTVWNYGYTF. The CDR3 nucleotides are TGTGCCAGTAGTTCCGGGACAGTGTGGAACTATGGCTACACCTTC. The J gene is TRBJ1-2, the V gene TRBV19, with TRBD1 identical over 7 bases. The ends lost 5 bases at V and 2 bases at J; junction bases unmatched: 8. There are 15 residues in the CDR3. Germline V gives CDR1 LNHDA, CDR2 SQIVND (reference sequence).

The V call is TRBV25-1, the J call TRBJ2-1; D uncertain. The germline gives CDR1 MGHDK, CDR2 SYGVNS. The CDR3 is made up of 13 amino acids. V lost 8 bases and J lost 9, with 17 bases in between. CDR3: CASGHPRAPEQFF. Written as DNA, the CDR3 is TGTGCCAGCGGGCACCCTCGGGCCCCTGAGCAGTTCTTC. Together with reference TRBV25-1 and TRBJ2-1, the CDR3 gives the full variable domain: EADIYQTPRYLVIGTGKKITLECSQTMGHDKMYWYQQDPGMELHLIHYSYGVNSTEKGDLSSESTVSRIRTEHFPLTLESARPSHTSQYLCASGHPRAPEQFFGPGTRLTVL.

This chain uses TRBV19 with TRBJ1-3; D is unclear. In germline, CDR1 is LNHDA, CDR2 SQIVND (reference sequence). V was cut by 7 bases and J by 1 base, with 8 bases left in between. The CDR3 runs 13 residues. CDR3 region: CASTRESGNTIYF. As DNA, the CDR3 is TGTGCCAGTACTCGGGAGTCTGGAAACACCATATATTTT.

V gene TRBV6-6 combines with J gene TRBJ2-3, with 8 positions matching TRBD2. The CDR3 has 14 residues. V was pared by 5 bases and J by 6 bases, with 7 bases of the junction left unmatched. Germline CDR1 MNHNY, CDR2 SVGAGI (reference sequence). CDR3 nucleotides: TGTGCCAGCAGTGTTAGCGGGGCAGGGGATACGCAGTATTTT. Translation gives CASSVSGAGDTQYF.

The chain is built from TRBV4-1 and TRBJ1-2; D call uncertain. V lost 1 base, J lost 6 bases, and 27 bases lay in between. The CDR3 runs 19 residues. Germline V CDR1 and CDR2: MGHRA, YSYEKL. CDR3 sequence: CASSQAPPAFSRGGHGYTF. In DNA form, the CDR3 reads TGCGCCAGCAGCCAAGCTCCCCCAGCCTTTAGCCGGGGAGGGCATGGCTACACCTTC.

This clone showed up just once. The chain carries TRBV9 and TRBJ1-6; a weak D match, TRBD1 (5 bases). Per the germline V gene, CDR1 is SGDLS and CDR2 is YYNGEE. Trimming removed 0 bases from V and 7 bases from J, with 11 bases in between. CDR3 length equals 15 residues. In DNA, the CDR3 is TGTGCCAGCAGCGTAGGGGGCGGATCGAATTCACCCCTCCACTTT. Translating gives CASSVGGGSNSPLHF.

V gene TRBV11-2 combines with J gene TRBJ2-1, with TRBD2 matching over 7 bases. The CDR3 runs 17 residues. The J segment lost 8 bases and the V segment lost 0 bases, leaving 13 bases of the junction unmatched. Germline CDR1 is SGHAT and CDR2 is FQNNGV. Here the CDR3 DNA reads TGTGCCAGCAGCTTAGACGGGGGACTAATCCTTTCGGATGAGCAGTTCTTC. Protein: CASSLDGGLILSDEQFF.

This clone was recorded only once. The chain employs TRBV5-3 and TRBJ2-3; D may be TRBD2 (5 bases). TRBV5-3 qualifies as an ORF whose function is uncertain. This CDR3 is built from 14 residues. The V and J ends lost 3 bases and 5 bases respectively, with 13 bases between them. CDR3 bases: TGTGCCAGAAGCTCGGGGTGGTATCGAGATACGCAGTATTTT. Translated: CARSSGWYRDTQYF.

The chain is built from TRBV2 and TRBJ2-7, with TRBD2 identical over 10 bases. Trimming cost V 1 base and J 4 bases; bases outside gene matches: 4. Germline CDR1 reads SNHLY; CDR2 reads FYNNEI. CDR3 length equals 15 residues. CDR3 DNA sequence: TGTGCCAGCAGTGAAGGTACTAGCGGGACTTACGAGCAGTACTTC. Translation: CASSEGTSGTYEQYF.

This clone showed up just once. CDR3 region: CASGLFTDTQYF. The CDR3 DNA is TGTGCCAGCGGCTTATTCACAGATACGCAGTATTTT. The chain uses TRBV12-3 or TRBV12-4 and TRBJ2-3; no firm D call. The ends were cut back, 8 bases at V and 2 bases at J, with 8 bases in the middle. The CDR3 spans 12 residues.

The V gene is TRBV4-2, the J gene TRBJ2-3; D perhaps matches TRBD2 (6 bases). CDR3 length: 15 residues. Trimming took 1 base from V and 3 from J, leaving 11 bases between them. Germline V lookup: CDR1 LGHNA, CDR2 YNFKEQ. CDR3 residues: CASSQVGGETDTQYF. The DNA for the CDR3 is TGTGCCAGCAGCCAAGTAGGAGGGGAAACAGATACGCAGTATTTT.

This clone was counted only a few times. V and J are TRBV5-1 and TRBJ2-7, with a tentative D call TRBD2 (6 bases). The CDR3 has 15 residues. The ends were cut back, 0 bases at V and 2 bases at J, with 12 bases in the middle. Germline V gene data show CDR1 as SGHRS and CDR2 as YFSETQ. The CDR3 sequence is CASSLGGSGTYEQYF. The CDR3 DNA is TGCGCCAGCAGCTTGGGGGGTAGCGGAACCTACGAGCAGTACTTC. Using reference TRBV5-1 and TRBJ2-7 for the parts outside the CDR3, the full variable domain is KAGVTQTPRYLIKTRGQQVTLSCSPISGHRSVSWYQQTPGQGLQFLFEYFSETQRNKGNFPGRFSGRQFSNSRSEMNVSTLELGDSALYLCASSLGGSGTYEQYFGPGTRLTVT.

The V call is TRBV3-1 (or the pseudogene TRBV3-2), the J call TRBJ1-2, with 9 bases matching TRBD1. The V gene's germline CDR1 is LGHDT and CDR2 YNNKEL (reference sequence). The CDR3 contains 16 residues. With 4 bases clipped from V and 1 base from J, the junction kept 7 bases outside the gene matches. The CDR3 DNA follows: TGTGCCAGCAGCCGACAGGGGGGGACCGGTAACTATGGCTACACCTTC. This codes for CASSRQGGTGNYGYTF.

CDR3 protein: CASSYSGGNYGYTF. DNA of the CDR3: TGTGCCAGCAGTTACTCGGGGGGAAACTATGGCTACACCTTC. The chain combines TRBV6-5 with TRBJ1-2; tentative D call: TRBD1 (5 bases). V was pared by 0 bases and J by 2 bases, with 7 bases between. Germline V CDR1 and CDR2: MNHEY, SVGAGI. This CDR3 contains 14 residues.

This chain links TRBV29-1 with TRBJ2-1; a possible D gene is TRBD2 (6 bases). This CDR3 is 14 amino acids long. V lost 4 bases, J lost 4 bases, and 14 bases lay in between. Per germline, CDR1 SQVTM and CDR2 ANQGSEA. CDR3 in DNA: TGCAGCGTTGTTGGCGGGAAGGTATACAATGAGCAGTTCTTC. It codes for CSVVGGKVYNEQFF.

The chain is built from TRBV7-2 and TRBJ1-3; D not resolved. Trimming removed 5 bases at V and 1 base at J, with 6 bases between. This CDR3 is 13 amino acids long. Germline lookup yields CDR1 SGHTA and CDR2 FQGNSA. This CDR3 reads CASSPGSGNTIYF. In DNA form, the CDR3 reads TGTGCCAGCAGCCCCGGGTCTGGAAACACCATATATTTT.